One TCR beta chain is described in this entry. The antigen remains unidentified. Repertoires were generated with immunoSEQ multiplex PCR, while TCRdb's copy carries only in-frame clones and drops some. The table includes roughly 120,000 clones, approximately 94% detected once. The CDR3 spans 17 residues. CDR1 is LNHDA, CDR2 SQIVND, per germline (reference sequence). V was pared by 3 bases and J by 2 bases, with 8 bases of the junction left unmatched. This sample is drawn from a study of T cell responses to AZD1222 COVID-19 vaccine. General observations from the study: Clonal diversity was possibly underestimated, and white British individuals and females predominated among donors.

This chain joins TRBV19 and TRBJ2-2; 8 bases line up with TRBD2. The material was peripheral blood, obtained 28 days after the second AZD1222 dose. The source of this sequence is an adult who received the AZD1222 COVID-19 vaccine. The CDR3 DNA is TGTGCCAGTAGTATCCGGACTAGCAGCCTTAACACCGGGGAGCTGTTTTTT. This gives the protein CASSIRTSSLNTGELFF. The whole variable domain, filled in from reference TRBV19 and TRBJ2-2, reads DGGITQSPKYLFRKEGQNVTLSCEQNLNHDAMYWYRQDPGQGLRLIYYSQIVNDFQKGDIAEGYSVSREKKESFPLTVTSAQKNPTAFYLCASSIRTSSLNTGELFFGEGSRLTVL.